The rows below give T cell receptor beta chains drawn from one sample of a study of CD8 T cells in cerebrospinal fluid in Alzheimer's disease. TCRdb reprocessed the 10x single-cell sequencing reads, with one entry per CDR3 protein and no DNA. The sample shows about 1,200 distinct CDR3 sequences, and approximately 8% sits with its ten largest clones. Sequencing was done on a sample of cerebrospinal fluid. Source of these receptors: a human donor with Alzheimer's disease. The CDR3 runs from the conserved cysteine through the conserved F or W. Some rows have no size entry. The others give once, few or many, or a class for an expanded clone.

v_call	clone_size	j_call	cdr3_aa
TRBV12-3/TRBV12-4	medium-sized	TRBJ2-1	CASSFGGSVSYNEQFF
TRBV20-1	large	TRBJ2-3	CSASGAADSDTQYF
TRBV7-3	medium-sized	TRBJ1-5	CASSLTDMFGSGNQPQHF
TRBV5-1	medium-sized	TRBJ2-1	CASSLESGTYNEQFF
TRBV21-1	large	TRBJ2-7	CASSISTGSYEQYF
TRBV5-5	NA	TRBJ1-5	CASSLWGEGNQPQHF
TRBV20-1	large	TRBJ1-2	CSATPGQGGDGYTF
TRBV7-9	medium-sized	TRBJ1-2	CASSSNYGYTF
TRBV19	medium-sized	TRBJ2-7	CASSRGIAYEQYF
TRBV28	NA	TRBJ2-7	CASSLKTSIRYYEQYF
TRBV20-1	medium-sized	TRBJ2-1	CSASRLAGGVEQFF
TRBV7-9	large	TRBJ2-2	CASSGGSASGRFVGELFF